The 20 T cell receptor beta chains presented below share a single source sample, sequenced in a study of cytomegalovirus exposure and HLA in healthy donors. PCR amplification relied on 60 Vbeta primers (plus 13 Jbeta primers). Here immunoSEQ multiplex PCR was the method, and the copy in TCRdb shows in-frame clones only, minus some. The sample yields about 120,000 clones, 82% seen once. The sequencing input was PBMCs. These receptors all stem from a woman under 30 in good health and CMV-seronegative.

The rearrangement joins TRBV6-6 to TRBJ1-2, with 10 positions matching TRBD1. J gave up 6 bases and V 7 bases, and 8 bases lay outside the gene matches. CDR1 and CDR2 from the germline V gene are MNHNY and SVGAGI (reference sequence). The CDR3 consists of 14 residues. The CDR3 nucleotides read TGTGCCAGCAACCGACAGGGGGCTTTAGATGGCTACACCTTC. Translating gives CASNRQGALDGYTF.

Written as DNA, the CDR3 is TGTGCCAGCAGTTCTATATTTCCCGGGACTAGCGTCGACGAGCAGTACGTC. It specifies CASSSIFPGTSVDEQYV. This chain links TRBV5-6 with TRBJ2-7; 10 bases match TRBD2. CDR1 SGHDT and CDR2 YYEEEE come from the germline V gene. The CDR3 is 17 residues long. With 5 bases clipped from V and 5 bases from J, the junction kept 16 bases outside the gene matches.

This clone was observed once. This chain uses TRBV4-2 with TRBJ2-2; TRBD2 aligns across 7 bases. Germline CDR1 LGHNA, CDR2 YNFKEQ. There are 17 residues in the CDR3. The trim removed 6 bases at V and 0 bases at J, leaving 10 bases unmatched. CDR3 in amino acids: CASRNLAADANTGELFF. The CDR3 region has the DNA TGTGCCAGCAGGAACCTAGCGGCGGATGCGAACACCGGGGAGCTGTTTTTT.

The genes are TRBV10-2 and TRBJ1-1, with no clear D. The CDR3 has 14 amino acids. The germline V gene has CDR1 WSHSY and CDR2 SAAADI. V was shortened by 5 bases and J by 1 base, with 11 bases between the two germline ends. Here the CDR3 reads CASSLREGNTEAFF. CDR3 coding DNA: TGCGCCAGCAGTCTGAGGGAGGGGAACACTGAAGCTTTCTTT.

This sequence joins TRBV29-1 and TRBJ1-1; D is undetermined. CDR3 length: 13 residues. V shed 3 bases and J shed 3 bases, with 11 bases lying between them. Germline CDR1 and CDR2: SQVTM and ANQGSEA. CDR3 sequence: CSVERKLYTEAFF. The CDR3 coding sequence is TGCAGCGTTGAGAGAAAGCTATACACTGAAGCTTTCTTT.

This clone was observed once. J is TRBJ1-3 and V is TRBV11-3; possibly TRBD1 for D (6 bases). CDR3 length: 13 residues. V was pared by 3 bases and J by 7 bases, with 10 bases between. In germline, CDR1 is SGHNT, CDR2 YENEEA. The CDR3 nucleotides read TGTGCCAGCAGCTTGGGGGCCCGGAACACCATATATTTT. It translates to CASSLGARNTIYF.

The V gene is TRBV27, the J gene TRBJ2-7; the D gene is possibly TRBD1 (6 bases). This CDR3 region has 13 residues. Between the trimmed V and J ends, which lost 6 bases and 6 bases, there was a span of 15 bases. The germline V gene has CDR1 MNHEY and CDR2 SMNVEV (reference sequence). The CDR3 DNA follows: TGTGCCAGCAGACCGACAGGACCCGGCGAGCAGTACTTC. As protein: CASRPTGPGEQYF.

The rearrangement uses TRBV27 and TRBJ1-1; D is unclear. V was trimmed by 8 bases and J by 0 bases, leaving 16 bases between them. The germline gives CDR1 MNHEY, CDR2 SMNVEV (reference sequence). The CDR3 is made up of 15 amino acids. CDR3: CASSLFVPLNTEAFF. Here the CDR3 DNA reads TGTGCCAGCTCCTTGTTCGTCCCTTTGAACACTGAAGCTTTCTTT.

J is TRBJ1-1 and V is TRBV5-1, with D possibly TRBD1 on 6 matching bases. The CDR3 runs to 15 residues. The germline CDR1 and CDR2 sequences are SGHRS and YFSETQ. Trimming stripped 4 bases from V and 8 bases from J, with 21 bases between. The CDR3 region has the DNA TGCGCCAGCAGCCTCCCTTGGGGTGGGGGCCGCGAAGCTTTCTTT. Translation: CASSLPWGGGREAFF.

Here the CDR3 reads CASSEAKGTGDEKLFF. CDR3 bases: TGTGCCAGCAGTGAAGCTAAAGGGACAGGGGATGAAAAACTGTTTTTT. The chain combines TRBV6-1 with TRBJ1-4; 10 positions agree with TRBD1. Germline trimming cut 0 bases from V and 6 bases from J; bases unmatched to any gene: 4. Germline loops: CDR1 MNHNS, CDR2 SASEGT. This CDR3 spans 16 amino acids.

The rearrangement joins TRBV7-9 to TRBJ1-2; possible D gene TRBD1, 5 bases. V was shortened by 5 bases and J by 1 base, with 11 bases between the two germline ends. This CDR3 has 14 residues. Germline CDR1 reads SEHNR; CDR2 reads FQNEAQ (reference sequence). This CDR3 is CASSPGDGNYGYTF. The DNA for the CDR3 is TGTGCCAGCAGCCCGGGGGACGGTAACTATGGCTACACCTTC.

The rearrangement uses TRBV20-1 and TRBJ2-1, with 7 bases fitting TRBD2. The CDR3 has 11 residues. Unmatched junction bases numbered 2, after V lost 5 bases and J lost 7 bases. The germline gives CDR1 DFQATT, CDR2 SNEGSKA (reference sequence). DNA of the CDR3: TGCAGTGCTCGACTAGCAAATGAGCAGTTCTTC. Its protein is CSARLANEQFF.

This chain joins TRBV6-6 and TRBJ1-5, with D unresolved. The germline gives CDR1 MNHNY, CDR2 SVGAGI (reference sequence). Trimming took 7 bases from V and 2 from J, leaving 12 bases between them. The CDR3 has 14 residues. The CDR3 DNA reads as TGTGCCAGCACCGGAATCGGGGGCAATCAGCCCCAGCATTTT. This codes for CASTGIGGNQPQHF.

J is TRBJ2-1 and V is TRBV5-1; D gene uncertain. The CDR3 extends over 16 amino acids. V was clipped by 0 bases and J by 1 base, with 11 bases between them. Germline assignment: CDR1 SGHRS and CDR2 YFSETQ. The CDR3 coding sequence is TGCGCCAGCAGCTTGGTCGCCGCTAGGTCCTACAATGAGCAGTTCTTC. It is translated as CASSLVAARSYNEQFF.

V and J are TRBV4-2 and TRBJ1-6; D gene ambiguous. Germline CDR1 is LGHNA and CDR2 is YNFKEQ. V lost 5 bases, J lost 8 bases, and 10 bases lay in between. The CDR3 spans 13 residues. The chain's CDR3 is CASSLRLDSPLHF. In DNA form, the CDR3 reads TGTGCCAGCAGCTTGAGACTCGATTCACCCCTCCACTTT.

The J gene is TRBJ1-2, the V gene TRBV6-6; TRBD1 might be the D (6 bases). The V and J ends lost 8 bases and 8 bases respectively, with 12 bases between them. CDR1 and CDR2 from the germline V gene are MNHNY and SVGAGI (reference sequence). The CDR3 contains 11 residues. CDR3 sequence reads: CASGQKVGYTF. The CDR3 DNA reads TGTGCCAGCGGACAGAAAGTCGGCTACACCTTC.

The J gene is TRBJ2-3, the V gene TRBV6-4; D perhaps matches TRBD2 (5 bases). Deletions cut 4 bases from V and 0 bases from J, with 8 bases between. The CDR3 spans 14 residues. From germline, CDR1 is MRHNA and CDR2 SNTAGT. As DNA, the CDR3 is TGTGCCAGCAGTGTGCTAGCCAGCACAGATACGCAGTATTTT. Its translation is CASSVLASTDTQYF.

This chain connects TRBV6-6 to TRBJ1-1; TRBD1 might be the D (5 bases). The CDR3 loop spans 14 amino acids. Trimming cost V 7 bases and J 0 bases, with 12 bases left between them. The germline V gene encodes CDR1 MNHNY and CDR2 SVGAGI (reference sequence). Here the CDR3 DNA reads TGTGCCAGCATATCCGGGGGGGTGAACACTGAAGCTTTCTTT. Its protein is CASISGGVNTEAFF.

The CDR3 sequence: CASSSSPGTGIYEQYV. As DNA, the CDR3 is TGTGCCAGCAGCTCTTCACCCGGGACAGGGATCTACGAGCAGTACGTC. V is TRBV5-8 and J is TRBJ2-7; 9 bases map to TRBD1. From germline, CDR1 is SGHTS and CDR2 YDEGEE. V lost 3 bases to trimming and J lost 3 bases; unmatched junction nucleotides: 10. This CDR3 is 16 amino acids long.

This chain connects TRBV5-4 to TRBJ2-3; tentatively, D is TRBD1 (6 bases). V lost 4 bases to trimming and J lost 0 bases, with 12 bases between them. Germline V gene sequence: CDR1 SGHNT, CDR2 YYREEE (reference sequence). This CDR3 has 15 amino acids. The CDR3 is CASSRGQTSTDTQYF. The CDR3 DNA follows: TGTGCCAGCAGCCGTGGACAGACTAGCACAGATACGCAGTATTTT.